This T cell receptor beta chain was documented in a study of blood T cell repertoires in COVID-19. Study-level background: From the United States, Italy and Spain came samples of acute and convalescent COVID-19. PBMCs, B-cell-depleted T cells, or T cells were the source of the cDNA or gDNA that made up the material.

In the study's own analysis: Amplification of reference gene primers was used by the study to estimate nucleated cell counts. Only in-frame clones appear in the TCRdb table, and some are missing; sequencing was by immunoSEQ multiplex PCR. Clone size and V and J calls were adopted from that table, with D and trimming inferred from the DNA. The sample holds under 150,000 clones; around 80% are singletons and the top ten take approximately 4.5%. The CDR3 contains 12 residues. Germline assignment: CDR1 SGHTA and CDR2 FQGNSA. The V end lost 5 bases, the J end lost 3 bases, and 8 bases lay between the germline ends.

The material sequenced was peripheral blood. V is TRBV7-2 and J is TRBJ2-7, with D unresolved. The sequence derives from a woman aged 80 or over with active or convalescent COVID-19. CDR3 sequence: CASSATSYEQYF. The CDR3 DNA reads TGTGCCAGCAGCGCCACAAGCTACGAGCAGTACTTC.